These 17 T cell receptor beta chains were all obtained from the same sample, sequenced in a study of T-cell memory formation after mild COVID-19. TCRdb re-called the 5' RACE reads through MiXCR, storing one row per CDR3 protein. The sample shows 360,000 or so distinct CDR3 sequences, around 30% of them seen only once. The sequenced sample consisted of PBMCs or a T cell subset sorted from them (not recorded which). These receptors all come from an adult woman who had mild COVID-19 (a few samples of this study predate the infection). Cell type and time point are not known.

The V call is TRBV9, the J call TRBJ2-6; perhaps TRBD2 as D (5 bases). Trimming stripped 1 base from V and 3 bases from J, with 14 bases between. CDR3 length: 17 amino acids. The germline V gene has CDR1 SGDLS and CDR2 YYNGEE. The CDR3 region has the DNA TGTGCCAGCAGCGTACATGAGGGCCCGGTTGGGGCCAACGTCCTGACTTTC. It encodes CASSVHEGPVGANVLTF.

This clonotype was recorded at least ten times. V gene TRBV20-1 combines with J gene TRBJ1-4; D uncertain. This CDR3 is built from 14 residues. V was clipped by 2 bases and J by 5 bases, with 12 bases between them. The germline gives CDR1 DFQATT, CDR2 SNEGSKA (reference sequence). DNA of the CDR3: TGCAGTGCTAGATCACCAGAGTTAAATGAAAAACTGTTTTTT. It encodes CSARSPELNEKLFF.

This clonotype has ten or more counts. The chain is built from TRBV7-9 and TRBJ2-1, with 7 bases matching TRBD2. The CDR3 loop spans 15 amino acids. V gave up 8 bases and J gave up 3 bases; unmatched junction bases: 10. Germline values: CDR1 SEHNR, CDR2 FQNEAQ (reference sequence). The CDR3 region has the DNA TGTGCCAGCTGCCACCGGGACTATCACTACAATGAGCAGTTCTTC. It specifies CASCHRDYHYNEQFF.

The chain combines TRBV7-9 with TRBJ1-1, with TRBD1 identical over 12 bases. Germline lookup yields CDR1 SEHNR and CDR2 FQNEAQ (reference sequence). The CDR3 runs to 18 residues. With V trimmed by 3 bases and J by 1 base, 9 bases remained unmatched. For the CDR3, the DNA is TGTGCCAGCAGCTTTTCCGGGACAGGGGGCGCAGGGAACACTGAAGCTTTCTTT. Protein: CASSFSGTGGAGNTEAFF.

The CDR3 region is CASSVETGGSYEQYF. CDR3 bases: TGTGCCAGCAGCGTAGAGACGGGGGGCTCCTACGAGCAGTACTTC. The chain recombines TRBV9 with TRBJ2-7, with 7 bases aligning to TRBD2. J lost 0 bases, V lost 0 bases, and 3 bases had no gene match. The CDR3 has 15 amino acids. Germline CDR1 reads SGDLS; CDR2 reads YYNGEE.

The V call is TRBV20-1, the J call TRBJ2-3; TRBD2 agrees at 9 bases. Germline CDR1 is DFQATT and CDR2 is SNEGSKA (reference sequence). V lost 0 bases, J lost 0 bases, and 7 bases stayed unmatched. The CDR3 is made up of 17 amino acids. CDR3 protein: CSARDNGGRGSTDTQYF. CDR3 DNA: TGCAGTGCTAGAGATAACGGCGGGAGGGGGAGCACAGATACGCAGTATTTT.

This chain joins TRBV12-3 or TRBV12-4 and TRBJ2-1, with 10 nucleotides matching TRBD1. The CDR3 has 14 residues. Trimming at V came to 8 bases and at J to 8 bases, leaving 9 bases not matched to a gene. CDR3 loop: CASLPGQGFDEQFF. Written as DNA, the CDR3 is TGTGCCAGCCTACCGGGACAGGGGTTCGATGAGCAGTTCTTC.

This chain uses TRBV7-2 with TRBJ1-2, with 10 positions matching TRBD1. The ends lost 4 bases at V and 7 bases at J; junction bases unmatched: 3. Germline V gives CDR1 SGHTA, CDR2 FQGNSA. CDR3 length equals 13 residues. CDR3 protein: CASSSGQGGGYTF. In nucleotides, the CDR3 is TGTGCCAGCAGCTCCGGACAGGGGGGTGGCTACACCTTC.

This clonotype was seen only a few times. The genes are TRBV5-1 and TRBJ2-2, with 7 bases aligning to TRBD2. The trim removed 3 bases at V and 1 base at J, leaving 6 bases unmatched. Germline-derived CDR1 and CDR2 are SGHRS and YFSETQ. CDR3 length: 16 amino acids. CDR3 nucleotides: TGCGCCAGCAGCTGGGGGGACTACTTGAACACCGGGGAGCTGTTTTTT. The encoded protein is CASSWGDYLNTGELFF.

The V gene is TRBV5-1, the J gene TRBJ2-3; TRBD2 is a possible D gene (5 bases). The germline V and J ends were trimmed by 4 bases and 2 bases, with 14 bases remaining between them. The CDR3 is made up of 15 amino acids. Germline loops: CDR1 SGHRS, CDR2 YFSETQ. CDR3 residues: CASSAGSWATDTQYF. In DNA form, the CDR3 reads TGCGCCAGCAGCGCTGGGAGCTGGGCCACAGATACGCAGTATTTT.

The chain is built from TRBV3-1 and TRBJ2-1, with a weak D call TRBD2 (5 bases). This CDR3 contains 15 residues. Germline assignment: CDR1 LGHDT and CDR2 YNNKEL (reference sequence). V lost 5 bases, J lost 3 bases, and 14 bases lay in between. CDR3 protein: CASSDWTAHYNEQFF. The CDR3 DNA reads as TGTGCCAGCAGCGATTGGACTGCCCACTACAATGAGCAGTTCTTC.

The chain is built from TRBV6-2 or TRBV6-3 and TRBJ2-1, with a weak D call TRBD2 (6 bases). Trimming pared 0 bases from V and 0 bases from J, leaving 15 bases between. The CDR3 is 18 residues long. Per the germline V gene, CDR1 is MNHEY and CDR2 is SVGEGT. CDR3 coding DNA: TGTGCCAGCAGTTACTCTGTTGGTGGCGGGGTCTCCTACAATGAGCAGTTCTTC. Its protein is CASSYSVGGGVSYNEQFF.

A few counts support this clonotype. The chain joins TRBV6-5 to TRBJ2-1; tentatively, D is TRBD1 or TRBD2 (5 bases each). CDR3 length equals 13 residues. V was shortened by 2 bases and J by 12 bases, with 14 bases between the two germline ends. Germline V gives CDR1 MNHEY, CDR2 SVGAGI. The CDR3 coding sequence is TGTGCCAGCAGTTACAAGGGTTCGGGACGGCAGTTCTTC. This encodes CASSYKGSGRQFF.

The CDR3 coding sequence is TGTGCCAGCTCACCACCGGACAGGGTTGTCTACGAGCAGTACTTC. Its translation is CASSPPDRVVYEQYF. The rearrangement uses TRBV18 and TRBJ2-7; 8 bases are a match to TRBD1. The ends lost 0 bases at V and 3 bases at J; junction bases unmatched: 4. CDR1 KGHSH and CDR2 LQKENI come from the germline V gene. This CDR3 region has 15 residues.

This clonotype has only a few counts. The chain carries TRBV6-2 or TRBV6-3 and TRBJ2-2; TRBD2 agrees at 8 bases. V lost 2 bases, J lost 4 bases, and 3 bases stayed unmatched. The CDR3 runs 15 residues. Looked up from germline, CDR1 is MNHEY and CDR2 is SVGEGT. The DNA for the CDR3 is TGTGCCAGCAGTTACCTTAGCGGGACCACCGGGGAGCTGTTTTTT. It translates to CASSYLSGTTGELFF.

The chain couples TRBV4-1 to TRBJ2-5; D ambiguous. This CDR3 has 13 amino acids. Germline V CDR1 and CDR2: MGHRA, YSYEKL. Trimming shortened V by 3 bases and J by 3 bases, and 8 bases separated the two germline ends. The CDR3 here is CASSQQNEETQYF. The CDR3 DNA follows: TGCGCCAGCAGCCAGCAGAATGAAGAGACCCAGTACTTC.

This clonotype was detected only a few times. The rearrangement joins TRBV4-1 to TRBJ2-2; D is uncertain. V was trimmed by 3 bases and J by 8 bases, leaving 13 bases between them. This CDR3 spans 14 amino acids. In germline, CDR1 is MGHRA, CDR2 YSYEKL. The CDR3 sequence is CASSQAPQSGELFF. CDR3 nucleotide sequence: TGCGCCAGCAGCCAGGCTCCTCAGTCGGGGGAGCTGTTTTTT.